The subject of this entry is one T cell receptor beta chain. The record originates from a study of T cell responses to AZD1222 COVID-19 vaccine. The CDR3 contains 14 residues. Germline values: CDR1 SGHTS, CDR2 YDEGEE. V lost 1 base and J 3 bases, leaving 8 bases between the germline ends. Profiled with immunoSEQ multiplex PCR; TCRdb holds only in-frame clones, not every one. The sample records fewer than 65,000 clones, 65% to 90% being singletons. The receptor was derived from an adult in good health. V gene TRBV5-8 combines with J gene TRBJ1-5; D ambiguous. Source: peripheral blood, taken on day 0 of AZD1222 vaccination. CDR3 in amino acids: CASSLLGANQPQHF. CDR3 coding DNA: TGTGCCAGCAGCTTGCTGGGTGCCAATCAGCCCCAGCATTTT.